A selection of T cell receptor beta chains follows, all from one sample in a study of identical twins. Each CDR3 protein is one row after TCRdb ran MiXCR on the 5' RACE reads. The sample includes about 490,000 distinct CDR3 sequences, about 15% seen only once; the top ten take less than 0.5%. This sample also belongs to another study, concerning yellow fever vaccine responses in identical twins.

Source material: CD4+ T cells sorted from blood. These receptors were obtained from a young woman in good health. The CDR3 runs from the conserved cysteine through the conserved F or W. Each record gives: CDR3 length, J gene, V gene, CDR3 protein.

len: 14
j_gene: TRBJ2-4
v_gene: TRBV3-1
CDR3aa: CASSQAASKNIQYF

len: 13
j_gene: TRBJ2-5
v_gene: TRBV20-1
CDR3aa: CSATGLGQETQYF

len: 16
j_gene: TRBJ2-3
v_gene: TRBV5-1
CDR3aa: CASSLASGGLTDTQYF

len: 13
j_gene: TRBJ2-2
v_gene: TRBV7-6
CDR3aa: CASSPPWAGELFF

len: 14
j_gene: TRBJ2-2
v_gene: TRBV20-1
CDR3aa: CSAKMGGGTGELFF

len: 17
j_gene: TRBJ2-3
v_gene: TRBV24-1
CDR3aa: CATSDQWTSASTDTQYF

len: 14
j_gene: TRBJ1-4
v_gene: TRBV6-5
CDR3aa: CASSYWGQGEKLFF

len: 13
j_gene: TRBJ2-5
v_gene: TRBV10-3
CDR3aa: CAISPRGAETQYF

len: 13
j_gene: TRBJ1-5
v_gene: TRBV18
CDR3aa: CASSPGQGEPQHF

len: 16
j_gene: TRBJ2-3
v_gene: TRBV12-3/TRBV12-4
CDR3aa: CASRMTGIPPTDTQYF

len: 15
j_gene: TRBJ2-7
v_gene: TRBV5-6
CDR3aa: CASSFGTSVGWEQYF

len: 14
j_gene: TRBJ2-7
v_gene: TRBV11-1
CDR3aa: CASSHPTDSYEQYF

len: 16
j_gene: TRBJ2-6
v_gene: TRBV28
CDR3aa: CASSSAGSSGANVLTF

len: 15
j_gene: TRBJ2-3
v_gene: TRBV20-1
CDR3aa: CSASALEGGADTQYF

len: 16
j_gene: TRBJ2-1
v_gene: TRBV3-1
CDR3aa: CASSPIAGGRGNEQFF

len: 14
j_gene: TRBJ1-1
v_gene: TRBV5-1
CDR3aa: CASSLEDRGTEAFF

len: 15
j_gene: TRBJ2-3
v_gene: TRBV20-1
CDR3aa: CSARDSGYLSDTQYF

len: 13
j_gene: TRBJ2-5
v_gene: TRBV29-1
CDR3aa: CSVVLPGQETQYF

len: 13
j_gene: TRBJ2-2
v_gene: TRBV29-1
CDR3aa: CRRGQGNTGELFF

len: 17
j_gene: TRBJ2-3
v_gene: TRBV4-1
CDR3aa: CASSQDGGLADPDTQYF

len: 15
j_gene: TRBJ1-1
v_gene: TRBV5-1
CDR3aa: CASSFNLHGNTEAFF

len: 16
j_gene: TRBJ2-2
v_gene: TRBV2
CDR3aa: CASERGGQGGTGELFF

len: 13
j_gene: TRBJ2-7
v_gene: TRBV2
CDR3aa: CASIFLPGGMGNF

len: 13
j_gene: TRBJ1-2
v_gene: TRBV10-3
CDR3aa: CAIRDSESYGYTF

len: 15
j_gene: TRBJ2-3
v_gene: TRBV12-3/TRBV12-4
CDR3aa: CASSVAGGRTDTQYF

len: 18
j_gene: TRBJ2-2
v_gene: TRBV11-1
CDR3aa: CASSLGAGTRRGTGELFF

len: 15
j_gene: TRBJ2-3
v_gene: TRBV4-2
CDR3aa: CASSQEERGTDTQYF

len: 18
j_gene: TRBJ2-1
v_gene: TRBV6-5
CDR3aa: CASSYVGLAGGPPNEQFF

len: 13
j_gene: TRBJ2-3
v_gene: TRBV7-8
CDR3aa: CASTQVVTDTQYF

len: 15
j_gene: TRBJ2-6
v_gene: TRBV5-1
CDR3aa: CASSFGSSGANVLTF

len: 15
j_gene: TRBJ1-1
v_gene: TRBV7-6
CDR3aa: CASSLTGTGNTEAFF

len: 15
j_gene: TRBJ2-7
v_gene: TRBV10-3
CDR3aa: CAISEGSLSSYEQYF

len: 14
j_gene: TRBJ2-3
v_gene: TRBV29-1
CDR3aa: CSVDRGGRTDTQYF

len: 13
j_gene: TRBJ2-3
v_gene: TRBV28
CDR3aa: CASMQTWTDTQYF

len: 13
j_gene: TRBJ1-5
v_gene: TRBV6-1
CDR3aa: CASGGFQNQPQHF

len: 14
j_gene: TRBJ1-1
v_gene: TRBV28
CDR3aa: CASSLPGRGTEAFF

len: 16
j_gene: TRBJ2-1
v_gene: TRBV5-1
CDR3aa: CASSIGGAIGSNEQFF

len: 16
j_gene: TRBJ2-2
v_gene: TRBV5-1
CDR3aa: CASSAGGHPNTGELFF

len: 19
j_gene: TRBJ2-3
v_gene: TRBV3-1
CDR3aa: CASSPDMDSGLAIPNTQYF

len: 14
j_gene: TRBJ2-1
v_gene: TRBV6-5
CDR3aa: CASSFRTGDNEQFF

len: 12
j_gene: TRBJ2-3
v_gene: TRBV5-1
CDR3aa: CASSSTGGGQYF

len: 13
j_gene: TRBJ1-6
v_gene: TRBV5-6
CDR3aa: CASGQGAVSPLHF

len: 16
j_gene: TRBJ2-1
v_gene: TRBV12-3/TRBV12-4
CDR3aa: CASSSRLGWEYNEQFF

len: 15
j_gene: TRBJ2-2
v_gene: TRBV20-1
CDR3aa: CSAHTRQGNTGELFF

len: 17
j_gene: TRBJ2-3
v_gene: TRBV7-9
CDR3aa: CASSASTLAGVTDTQYF

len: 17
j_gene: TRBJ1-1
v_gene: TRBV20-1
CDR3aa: CSAREKGQGLGNTEAFF

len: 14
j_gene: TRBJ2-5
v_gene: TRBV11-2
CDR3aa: CASSFVGTQETQYF

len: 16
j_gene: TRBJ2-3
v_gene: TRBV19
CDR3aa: CASSRGILAGTDTQYF

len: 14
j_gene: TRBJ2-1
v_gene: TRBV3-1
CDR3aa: CASSHGAGYNEQFF

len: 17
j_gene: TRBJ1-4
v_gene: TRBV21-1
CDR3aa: CASSHPVVGTEGEKLFF

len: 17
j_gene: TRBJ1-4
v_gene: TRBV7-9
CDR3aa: CASSFGELPGTNEKLFF

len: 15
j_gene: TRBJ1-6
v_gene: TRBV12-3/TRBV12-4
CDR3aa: CASSSGRGQGRPLHF

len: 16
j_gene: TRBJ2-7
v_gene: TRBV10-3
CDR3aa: CAISDRLRGSPYEQYF

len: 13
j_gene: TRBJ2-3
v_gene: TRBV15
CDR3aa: CATSRPGEDTQYF

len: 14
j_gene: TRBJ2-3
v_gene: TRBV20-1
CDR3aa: CSAWTSGGAATQYF

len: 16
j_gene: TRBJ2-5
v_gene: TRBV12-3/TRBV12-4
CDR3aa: CASSYLAGGFQETQYF

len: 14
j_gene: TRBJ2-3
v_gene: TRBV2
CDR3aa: CASIPGGYTDTQYF

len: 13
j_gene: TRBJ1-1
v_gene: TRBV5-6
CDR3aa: CASSHNWDTEAFF